This entry lists 5 T cell receptor beta chains sequenced from one sample in a study of cytomegalovirus exposure and HLA in healthy donors. The repertoire was sequenced with immunoSEQ multiplex PCR; TCRdb's copy has only in-frame clones and lacks some. This sample has about 160,000 clones, with 95% to 96% found just once. Material for sequencing was PBMCs. The origin of the receptors is a woman aged 18-29 years in good health and CMV-seronegative.

This rearrangement joins TRBV5-6 to TRBJ1-3; maybe TRBD1 (5 bases). The V and J ends lost 0 bases and 4 bases respectively, with 5 bases between them. CDR1 and CDR2 (germline): SGHDT, YYEEEE. The CDR3 has 13 amino acids. CDR3 amino acids: CASSLGQGNTIYF. As DNA, the CDR3 is TGTGCCAGCAGCTTGGGACAGGGAAACACCATATATTTT.

This chain joins TRBV4-1 and TRBJ2-3, with 8 nucleotides matching TRBD2. The V segment lost 0 bases and the J segment 5 bases; nucleotides outside the gene matches: 7. The CDR3 length is 16 residues. Germline V CDR1 and CDR2: MGHRA, YSYEKL. The CDR3 protein is CASSQDSGGPGDTQYF. For the CDR3, the DNA is TGCGCCAGCAGCCAAGACTCGGGGGGGCCCGGAGATACGCAGTATTTT.

V and J are TRBV25-1 and TRBJ1-1; 8 bases align to TRBD1. Trimming at V came to 4 bases and at J to 5 bases, leaving 3 bases not matched to a gene. CDR3 length: 13 amino acids. Germline assignment: CDR1 MGHDK and CDR2 SYGVNS. CDR3 nucleotide sequence: TGTGCCAGCAGTGGAAGACAGGGGACTGAAGCTTTCTTT. Translated: CASSGRQGTEAFF.

This chain links TRBV18 with TRBJ2-7; TRBD1 matches 7 bases. The CDR3 has 14 amino acids. Germline V gives CDR1 KGHSH, CDR2 LQKENI. V lost 6 bases and J lost 2; bases outside the gene matches: 7. CDR3 nucleotide sequence: TGTGCCAGCTCCCTTCAGGGGGTCCCCTACGAGCAGTACTTC. It codes for CASSLQGVPYEQYF.

The rearrangement joins TRBV6-6 to TRBJ1-2, with no clear D. CDR1 is MNHNY, CDR2 SVGAGI, per germline (reference sequence). This CDR3 is built from 14 residues. The V gene lost 0 bases and the J gene lost 8 bases, with 13 bases spanning the gap. CDR3 protein: CASSYSRGSGGYTF. CDR3 bases: TGTGCCAGCAGTTACTCGCGGGGTAGCGGAGGCTACACCTTC.